A selection of T cell receptor beta chains follows, all from one sample in a study of CD8 T cells in Susac syndrome. Each CDR3 protein is one row after TCRdb ran MiXCR on the immunoSEQ multiplex PCR reads. The sample lists about 130,000 distinct CDR3 sequences, over 90% occurring once. The sequencing sample was made of CD4+ T cells from PBMCs. The receptors derive from a human donor in good health. Each CDR3 is given with its conserved first and last residue. The D gene is left open where the match is weak. Expanded clones are given a class, and other clones once, few, many or no size at all.

J: TRBJ2-7; size: NA; V: TRBV6-9; D: TRBD1; CDR3: CASSYSRDRVSHEQYF; DNA: TGTGCCAGCAGTTATTCACGGGACAGGGTTTCCCACGAGCAGTACTTC
J: TRBJ2-1; size: NA; V: TRBV14; D: NA; CDR3: CASSQDARGRTFF; DNA: TGTGCCAGCAGCCAAGATGCCCGGGGGCGCACGTTCTTC
J: TRBJ2-1; size: NA; V: TRBV7-9; D: TRBD2; CDR3: CASSLGSGTSGTNEQFF; DNA: TGTGCCAGCAGTCTGGGGTCCGGGACTAGCGGTACAAATGAGCAGTTCTTC
J: TRBJ1-1; size: NA; V: TRBV5-1; D: NA; CDR3: CASSLERSNDEAFF; DNA: TGCGCCAGCAGCTTGGAACGGTCGAACGATGAAGCTTTCTTT
J: TRBJ2-1; size: NA; V: TRBV7-2; D: TRBD2; CDR3: CASSFRTSSYNEQFF; DNA: TGTGCCAGCAGCTTCAGGACTAGCTCCTACAATGAGCAGTTCTTC
J: TRBJ1-5; size: NA; V: TRBV7-2; D: TRBD1; CDR3: CASSLETGVNQPQHF; DNA: TGTGCCAGCAGCTTAGAGACAGGGGTCAATCAGCCCCAGCATTTT
J: TRBJ2-2; size: NA; V: TRBV29-1; D: NA; CDR3: CSVERPRAGRSTGELFF; DNA: TGCAGCGTTGAGAGGCCAAGAGCGGGCCGTTCCACCGGGGAGCTGTTTTTT
J: TRBJ2-6; size: NA; V: TRBV12-3/TRBV12-4; D: NA; CDR3: CASTLGRAGANVLTF; DNA: TGTGCCAGCACCCTGGGGCGGGCGGGGGCCAACGTCCTGACTTTC
J: TRBJ2-7; size: NA; V: TRBV7-9; D: TRBD2; CDR3: CASSLELARDEQYF; DNA: TGTGCCAGCAGCTTAGAACTAGCGAGGGACGAGCAGTACTTC
J: TRBJ1-3; size: NA; V: TRBV2; D: NA; CDR3: CASSELFRGGNTIYF; DNA: TGTGCCAGCAGTGAACTTTTTCGAGGGGGGAACACCATATATTTT
J: TRBJ1-4; size: NA; V: TRBV2; D: NA; CDR3: CASIRGEGEKLFF; DNA: TGTGCCAGCATCAGGGGAGAGGGCGAAAAACTGTTTTTT
J: TRBJ1-5; size: NA; V: TRBV5-1; D: NA; CDR3: CASSLEGAQPQHF; DNA: TGCGCCAGCAGCTTGGAAGGGGCTCAGCCCCAGCATTTT
J: TRBJ2-4; size: once; V: TRBV2; D: TRBD1; CDR3: CASTRTGQGTAKNIQYF; DNA: TGTGCCAGCACCCGAACGGGACAGGGTACGGCCAAAAACATTCAGTACTTC
J: TRBJ2-3; size: NA; V: TRBV7-2; D: NA; CDR3: CASSRGLYTDTQYF; DNA: TGTGCCAGCAGCCGGGGACTGTACACAGATACGCAGTATTTT
J: TRBJ1-5; size: NA; V: TRBV29-1; D: TRBD1; CDR3: CSVGPGGRNQPQHF; DNA: TGCAGCGTTGGTCCAGGGGGCCGCAATCAGCCCCAGCATTTT
J: TRBJ2-5; size: NA; V: TRBV7-2; D: NA; CDR3: CASSLALVDGETQYF; DNA: TGTGCCAGCAGCTTAGCGTTGGTGGACGGAGAGACCCAGTACTTC
J: TRBJ2-3; size: NA; V: TRBV5-1; D: TRBD1; CDR3: CASSLEGQGWDTQYF; DNA: TGCGCCAGCAGCTTGGAGGGACAGGGCTGGGATACGCAGTATTTT
J: TRBJ1-4; size: NA; V: TRBV3-1; D: NA; CDR3: CASRPQRGATNEKLFF; DNA: TGTGCCAGCAGACCTCAACGGGGTGCAACTAATGAAAAACTGTTTTTT
J: TRBJ2-1; size: NA; V: TRBV20-1; D: NA; CDR3: CSASAIRDHYYNEQFF; DNA: TGCAGTGCTAGTGCTATCCGGGACCATTACTACAATGAGCAGTTCTTC
J: TRBJ2-3; size: NA; V: TRBV27; D: NA; CDR3: CASSLSGGTLRGDTQYF; DNA: TGTGCCAGCAGTTTATCCGGAGGGACCCTCCGGGGAGATACGCAGTATTTT
J: TRBJ1-5; size: NA; V: TRBV20-1; D: NA; CDR3: CSARGTPYSNQPQHF; DNA: TGCAGTGCTAGGGGGACACCGTATAGCAATCAGCCCCAGCATTTT
J: TRBJ1-2; size: NA; V: TRBV5-4; D: NA; CDR3: CAKSVSNGYTF; DNA: TGTGCCAAAAGCGTCAGTAATGGCTACACCTTC
J: TRBJ1-5; size: NA; V: TRBV20-1; D: NA; CDR3: CSARVHRAGQPQHF; DNA: TGCAGTGCTAGGGTTCACAGGGCGGGGCAGCCCCAGCATTTT
J: TRBJ2-5; size: NA; V: TRBV3-1; D: TRBD2; CDR3: CASSQDLTAGGETQYF; DNA: TGTGCCAGCAGCCAAGATCTTACGGCGGGAGGAGAGACCCAGTACTTC
J: TRBJ2-2; size: NA; V: TRBV2; D: NA; CDR3: CASRERDISSRELFF; DNA: TGTGCCAGCAGAGAACGGGACATATCGAGCCGGGAGCTGTTTTTT
J: TRBJ2-7; size: NA; V: TRBV10-3; D: NA; CDR3: CAISEFGAYEQYF; DNA: TGTGCCATCAGTGAATTTGGAGCATACGAGCAGTACTTC
J: TRBJ2-3; size: NA; V: TRBV5-4; D: NA; CDR3: CASSPGGLATDTQYF; DNA: TGTGCCAGCAGCCCAGGGGGGCTAGCGACAGATACGCAGTATTTT
J: TRBJ2-1; size: NA; V: TRBV28; D: NA; CDR3: CASSPPTGVGQFF; DNA: TGTGCCAGCAGTCCTCCCACGGGCGTCGGGCAGTTCTTC
J: TRBJ2-5; size: NA; V: TRBV25-1; D: TRBD2; CDR3: CASSESLAGVETQYF; DNA: TGTGCCAGCAGTGAATCACTAGCGGGAGTAGAGACCCAGTACTTC